This TCR beta chain was retrieved from a study of blood T cell repertoires in COVID-19. Participants were aged about 18 to 89 years, lived in 20 to 25 US areas, and enrolled virtually. Cohorts were determined from participant-reported clinical history. Germline assignment: CDR1 SGHAT and CDR2 FQNNGV. The CDR3 is 15 residues long. J lost 5 bases, V lost 1 base, and 4 bases had no gene match. Produced via immunoSEQ multiplex PCR; TCRdb's table is partial and in-frame only. This table has about 210,000 clones, just under 90% appearing once. The sequence came from a young man who had recovered from COVID-19. V and J are TRBV11-2 and TRBJ1-4; 7 bases are a match to TRBD1. The specimen was PBMCs or T cells enriched from blood (not recorded which). The CDR3, as DNA: TGTGCCAGCAGCTTAGCAGGGGGAAAAAATGAAAAACTGTTTTTT. Residues: CASSLAGGKNEKLFF. The complete variable domain, with remaining parts taken from reference TRBV11-2 and TRBJ1-4, reads EAGVAQSPRYKIIEKRQSVAFWCNPISGHATLYWYQQILGQGPKLLIQFQNNGVVDDSQLPKDRFSAERLKGVDSTLKIQPAKLEDSAVYLCASSLAGGKNEKLFFGSGTQLSVL.